This entry is about one TCR beta chain. This sample is drawn from a study of memory CD8 T cells in hepatitis C reinfection. Turning to the study itself: After reinfection, two primary-infection resolvers became chronically infected.

Noted time point: late/post reinfection, 12 to 24 weeks after detection. TCR sequencing was done directly ex vivo on sorted cells, without expansion in vitro. The assay was immunoSEQ multiplex PCR, and TCRdb's table has in-frame clones only and misses some. The table has a few thousand clones, roughly 87% seen once; the top ten hold about a quarter. The CDR3 loop spans 15 amino acids. Germline CDR1 is SQVTM and CDR2 is ANQGSEA. V was shortened by 6 bases and J by 4 bases, with 19 bases between the two germline ends. The chain couples TRBV29-1 to TRBJ2-1, with D maybe TRBD2 (5 bases). Sequenced material: naive CD8+ T cells sorted from blood. The receptor's source is a man aged 45-65 years with hepatitis C virus infection. CDR3 in amino acids: CSVERRGLIYNEQFF. Written as DNA, the CDR3 is TGCAGCGTCGAGCGCAGAGGGTTGATTTACAATGAGCAGTTCTTC.